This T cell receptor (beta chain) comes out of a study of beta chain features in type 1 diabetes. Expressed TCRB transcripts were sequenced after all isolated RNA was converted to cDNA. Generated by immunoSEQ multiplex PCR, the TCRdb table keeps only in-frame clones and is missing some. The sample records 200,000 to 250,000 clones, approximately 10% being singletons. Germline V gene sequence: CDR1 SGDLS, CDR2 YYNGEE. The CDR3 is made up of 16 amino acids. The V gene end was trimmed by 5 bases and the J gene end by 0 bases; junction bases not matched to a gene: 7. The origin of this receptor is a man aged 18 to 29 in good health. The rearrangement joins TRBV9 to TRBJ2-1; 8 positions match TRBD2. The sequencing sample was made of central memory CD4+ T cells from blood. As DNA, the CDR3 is TGTGCCAGCAGTGGACTAGCTAGGAGCTCCTACAATGAGCAGTTCTTC. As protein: CASSGLARSSYNEQFF.